The rows below give T cell receptor beta chains drawn from one sample of a study of OX40 agonist ivuxolimab in advanced cancers. Measured with immunoSEQ multiplex PCR; TCRdb has only the in-frame clones, and not every one. The sample has 95,000 to 150,000 clones; 85% to 95% are singletons. The sequenced sample was CD4+ or CD8+ T cells sorted from blood, obtained in a trial of the OX40 agonist ivuxolimab. The receptors shown here come from an adult with an advanced solid tumor such as melanoma, head and neck, liver or kidney cancer. CDR3s leave out the opening cysteine and the closing phenylalanine or tryptophan.

V	J	CDR3
TRBV27	TRBJ2-7	ASSSTRTGTYEQY
TRBV28	TRBJ2-1	ASSPDAGTSYNEQF
TRBV28	TRBJ1-1	ASLGNTEAF
TRBV9	TRBJ2-1	ASSVSTSQQF
TRBV18	TRBJ1-4	ASSPQQGVGAAEKLF
TRBV18	TRBJ2-3	ASSPQGAGPDTQY
TRBV25-1	TRBJ1-1	ASSEYDGGSAF
TRBV6-1	TRBJ1-1	ASSEGRGNTEAF
TRBV18	TRBJ2-7	ASSRGQGPYEQY
TRBV7-9	TRBJ1-6	ASSSGAGGGSPLH
TRBV19	TRBJ2-2	ASRGQGRAGELF
TRBV6-1	TRBJ2-3	ASSGGQTTDTQY
TRBV19	TRBJ2-2	ASRAGSSGMGTGELF
TRBV7-2	TRBJ2-5	ASSTQGIGLSLGETQY
TRBV9	TRBJ2-2	ASSFASGTNTGELF
TRBV18	TRBJ2-5	ATRIGTGGVETQY
TRBV19	TRBJ2-7	ASSIKTSGPYEQY
TRBV10-3	TRBJ2-1	AISGSQMGETAEQF
TRBV6-5	TRBJ1-1	ASSYGIPTNTEAF
TRBV2	TRBJ1-5	ASRRTVNNQPQH
TRBV28	TRBJ1-3	ASSPWGQGNGNTIY
TRBV6-5	TRBJ2-7	ASSSSTGTYEQY
TRBV5-1	TRBJ1-4	ASSPDRGLREKLF
TRBV11-1	TRBJ2-1	ASSRGQGLYNEQF
TRBV2	TRBJ2-1	ASSLINEQF
TRBV5-4	TRBJ1-6	ASSRTSTGSPLH
TRBV6-6	TRBJ1-4	ATSGGDGEKLF
TRBV19	TRBJ2-1	ASSMGFELAGVRSYNEQF
TRBV28	TRBJ2-5	ASSLTGAIGTQY
TRBV25-1	TRBJ1-6	ASSAPGGSRSPLH
TRBV4-2	TRBJ2-2	ASSHLRDRYPELF
TRBV14	TRBJ1-2	ASSHKGGYGYT
TRBV27	TRBJ1-1	ASSLVLGFQGTEAF
TRBV7-8	TRBJ2-7	AGSLRLAGYEQY
TRBV5-6	TRBJ2-7	ASSLGRGSYEQY
TRBV9	TRBJ1-2	ASSVRDRAYGYT
TRBV5-4	TRBJ2-2	ASSLTAYTGELF
TRBV10-1	TRBJ1-2	ASSSKTTGTRYGYT
TRBV5-1	TRBJ2-1	ASSSSQEQF
TRBV6-6	TRBJ2-1	ACGLAGNEQF
TRBV27	TRBJ2-3	ASRLGGTDTQY
TRBV18	TRBJ2-5	ASSPGLAQETQY
TRBV5-5	TRBJ1-5	ASSLIPGGDQPQH
TRBV27	TRBJ1-2	ASSEGPFYGYT
TRBV7-9	TRBJ1-4	ASSLRQGTEKLF
TRBV28	TRBJ2-7	ASSHFRGSYEQY
TRBV27	TRBJ2-2	ASSSAGVVGELF
TRBV13	TRBJ2-1	ASSPGAGREGHNEQF
TRBV5-5	TRBJ1-5	ARLGQPQH
TRBV27	NA	ASSLLAGSYEQY
TRBV27	TRBJ2-2	ASSWGTSETGELF
TRBV7-9	TRBJ2-1	ASSLGSSYNEQF
TRBV27	TRBJ1-1	ASRKPGQTF
TRBV30	TRBJ1-1	AWGMPSTEAF